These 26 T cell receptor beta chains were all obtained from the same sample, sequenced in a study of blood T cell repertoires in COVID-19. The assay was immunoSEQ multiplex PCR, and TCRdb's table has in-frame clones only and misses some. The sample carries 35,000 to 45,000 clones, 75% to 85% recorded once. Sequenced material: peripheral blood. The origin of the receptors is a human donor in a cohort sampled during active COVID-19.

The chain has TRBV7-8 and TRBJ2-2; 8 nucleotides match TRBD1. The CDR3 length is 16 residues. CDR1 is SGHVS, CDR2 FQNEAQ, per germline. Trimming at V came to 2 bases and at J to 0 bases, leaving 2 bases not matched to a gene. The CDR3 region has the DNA TGTGCCAGCAGCTTAAGGGGACAGGCGAACACCGGGGAGCTGTTTTTT. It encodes CASSLRGQANTGELFF. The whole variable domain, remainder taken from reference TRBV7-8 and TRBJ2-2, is GAGVSQSPRYKVAKRGQDVALRCDPISGHVSLFWYQQALGQGPEFLTYFQNEAQLDKSGLPSDRFFAERPEGSVSTLKIQRTQQEDSAVYLCASSLRGQANTGELFFGEGSRLTVL.

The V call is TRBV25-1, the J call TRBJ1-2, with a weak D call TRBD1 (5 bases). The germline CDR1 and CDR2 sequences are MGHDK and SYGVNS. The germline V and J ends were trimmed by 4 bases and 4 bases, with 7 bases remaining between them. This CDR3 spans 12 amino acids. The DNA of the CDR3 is TGTGCCAGCAGTGTTACAGGCTATGGCTACACCTTC. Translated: CASSVTGYGYTF.

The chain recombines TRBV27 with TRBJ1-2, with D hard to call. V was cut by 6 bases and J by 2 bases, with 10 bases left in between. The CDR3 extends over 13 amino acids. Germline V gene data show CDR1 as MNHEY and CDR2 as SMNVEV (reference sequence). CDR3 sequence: CASRQTRNYGYTF. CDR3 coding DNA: TGTGCCAGCAGACAGACCCGCAACTATGGCTACACCTTC.

CDR3 DNA: TGCGCCAGCAGCTTGGGGGCTGTTTATGTTGGAGAGACCCAGTACTTC. It codes for CASSLGAVYVGETQYF. The chain joins TRBV5-1 to TRBJ2-5; the D is unclear. Germline loops: CDR1 SGHRS, CDR2 YFSETQ. The V end was cut by 0 bases, the J end by 4 bases, with 16 bases between. The length of the CDR3 is 16 residues.

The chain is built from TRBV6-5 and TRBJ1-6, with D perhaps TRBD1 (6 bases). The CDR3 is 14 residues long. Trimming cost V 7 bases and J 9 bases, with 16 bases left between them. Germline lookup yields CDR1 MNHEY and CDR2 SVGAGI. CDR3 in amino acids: CASTPGQSRSPLHF. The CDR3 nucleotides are TGTGCCAGCACCCCTGGACAGTCGCGTTCACCCCTCCACTTT.

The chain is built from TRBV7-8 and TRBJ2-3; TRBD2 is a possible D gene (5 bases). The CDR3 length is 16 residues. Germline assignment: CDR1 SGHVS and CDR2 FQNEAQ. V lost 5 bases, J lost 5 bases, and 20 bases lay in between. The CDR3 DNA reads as TGTGCCAGCAGCACCTACCTTTCGAGGGTTCAAGATACGCAGTATTTT. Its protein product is CASSTYLSRVQDTQYF.

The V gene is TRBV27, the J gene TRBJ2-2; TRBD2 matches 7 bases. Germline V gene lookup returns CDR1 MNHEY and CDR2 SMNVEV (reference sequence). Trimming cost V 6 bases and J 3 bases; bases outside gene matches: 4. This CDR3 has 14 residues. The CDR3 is CASRGGSHTGELFF. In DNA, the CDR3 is TGTGCCAGCAGGGGCGGGAGTCACACCGGGGAGCTGTTTTTT.

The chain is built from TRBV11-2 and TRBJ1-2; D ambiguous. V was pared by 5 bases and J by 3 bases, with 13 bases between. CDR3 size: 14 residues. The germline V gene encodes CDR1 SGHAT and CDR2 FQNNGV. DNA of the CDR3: TGTGCCAGCAGCCCTCCGCCCCGGGACTATGGCTACACCTTC. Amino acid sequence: CASSPPPRDYGYTF.

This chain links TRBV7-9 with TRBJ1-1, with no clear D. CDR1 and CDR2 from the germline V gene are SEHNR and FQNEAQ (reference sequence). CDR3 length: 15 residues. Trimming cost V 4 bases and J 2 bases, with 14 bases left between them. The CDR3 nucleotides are TGTGCCAGCAGCTCCCAACTGCTAGTAAACACTGAAGCTTTCTTT. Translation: CASSSQLLVNTEAFF.

This CDR3 reads CSASQRDRASQPQHF. Here the CDR3 DNA reads TGCAGTGCTAGTCAGAGGGACAGGGCGAGTCAGCCCCAGCATTTT. The rearrangement uses TRBV20-1 and TRBJ1-5; 9 bases map to TRBD1. The V gene end was trimmed by 3 bases and the J gene end by 6 bases; junction bases not matched to a gene: 9. The germline V gene encodes CDR1 DFQATT and CDR2 SNEGSKA (reference sequence). This CDR3 comprises 15 residues.

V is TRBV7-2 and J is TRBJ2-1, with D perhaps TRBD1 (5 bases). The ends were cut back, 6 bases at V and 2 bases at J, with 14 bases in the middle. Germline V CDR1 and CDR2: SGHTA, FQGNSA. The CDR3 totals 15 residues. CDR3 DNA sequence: TGTGCCAGCAGTAGACAGTCAGATCCCTACAATGAGCAGTTCTTC. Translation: CASSRQSDPYNEQFF.

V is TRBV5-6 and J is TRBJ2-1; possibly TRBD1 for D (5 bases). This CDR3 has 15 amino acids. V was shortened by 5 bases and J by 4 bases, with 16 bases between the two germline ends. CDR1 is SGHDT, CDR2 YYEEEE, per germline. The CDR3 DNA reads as TGTGCCAGCAGTTCTCTGGGGCAGCCTTACAATGAGCAGTTCTTC. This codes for CASSSLGQPYNEQFF.

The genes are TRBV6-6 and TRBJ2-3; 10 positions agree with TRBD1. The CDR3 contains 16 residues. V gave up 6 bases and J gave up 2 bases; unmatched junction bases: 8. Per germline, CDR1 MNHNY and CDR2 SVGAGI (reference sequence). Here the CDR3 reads CASSSDRGRFTDTQYF. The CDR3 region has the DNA TGTGCCAGCAGCTCCGACAGGGGGCGGTTCACAGATACGCAGTATTTT.

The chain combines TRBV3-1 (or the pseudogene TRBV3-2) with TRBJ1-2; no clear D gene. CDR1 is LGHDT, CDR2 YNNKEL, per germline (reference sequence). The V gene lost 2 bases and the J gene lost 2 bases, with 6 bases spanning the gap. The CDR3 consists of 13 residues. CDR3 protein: CASSQSENYGYTF. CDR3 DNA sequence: TGTGCCAGCAGCCAATCGGAGAACTATGGCTACACCTTC.

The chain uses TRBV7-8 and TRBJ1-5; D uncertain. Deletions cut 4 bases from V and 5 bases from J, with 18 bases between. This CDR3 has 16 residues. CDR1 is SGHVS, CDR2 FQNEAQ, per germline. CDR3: CASSYAEGKPDQPQHF. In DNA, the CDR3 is TGTGCCAGCAGCTACGCGGAGGGTAAACCAGATCAGCCCCAGCATTTT.

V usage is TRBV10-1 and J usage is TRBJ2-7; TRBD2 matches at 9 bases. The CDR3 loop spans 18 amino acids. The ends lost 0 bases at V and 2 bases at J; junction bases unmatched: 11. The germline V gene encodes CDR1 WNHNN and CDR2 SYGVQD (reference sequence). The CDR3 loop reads CASSESRRETSGTYEQYF. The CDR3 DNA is TGCGCCAGCAGTGAGTCGCGGAGGGAGACTAGCGGAACCTACGAGCAGTACTTC.

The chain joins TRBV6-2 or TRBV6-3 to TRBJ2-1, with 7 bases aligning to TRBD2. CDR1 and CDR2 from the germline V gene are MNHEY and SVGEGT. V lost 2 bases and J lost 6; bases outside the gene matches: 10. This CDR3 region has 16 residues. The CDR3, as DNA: TGTGCCAGCAGTTACCCCTCCGGGACTACGCGCAATGAGCAGTTCTTC. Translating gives CASSYPSGTTRNEQFF.

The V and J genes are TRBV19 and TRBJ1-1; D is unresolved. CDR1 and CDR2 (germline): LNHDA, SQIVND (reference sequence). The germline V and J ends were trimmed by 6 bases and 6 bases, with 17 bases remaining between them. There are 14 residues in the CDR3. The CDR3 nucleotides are TGTGCCAGTAGGCGACTAACAGTCCTCGCTGAAGCTTTCTTT. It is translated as CASRRLTVLAEAFF. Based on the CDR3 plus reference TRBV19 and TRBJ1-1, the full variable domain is DGGITQSPKYLFRKEGQNVTLSCEQNLNHDAMYWYRQDPGQGLRLIYYSQIVNDFQKGDIAEGYSVSREKKESFPLTVTSAQKNPTAFYLCASRRLTVLAEAFFGQGTRLTVV.

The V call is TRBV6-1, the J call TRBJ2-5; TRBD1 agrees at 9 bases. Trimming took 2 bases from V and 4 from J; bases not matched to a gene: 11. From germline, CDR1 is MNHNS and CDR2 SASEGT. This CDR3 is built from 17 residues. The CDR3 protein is CASSENIGTGRGETQYF. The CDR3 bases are TGTGCCAGCAGTGAAAATATCGGGACAGGGCGCGGAGAGACCCAGTACTTC.

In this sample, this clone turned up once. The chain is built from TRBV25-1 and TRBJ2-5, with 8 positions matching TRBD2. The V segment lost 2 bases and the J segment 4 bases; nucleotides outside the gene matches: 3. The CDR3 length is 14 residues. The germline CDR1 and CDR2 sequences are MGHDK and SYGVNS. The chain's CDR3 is CASSESGRGETQYF. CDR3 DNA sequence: TGTGCCAGCAGTGAAAGCGGGAGAGGAGAGACCCAGTACTTC.

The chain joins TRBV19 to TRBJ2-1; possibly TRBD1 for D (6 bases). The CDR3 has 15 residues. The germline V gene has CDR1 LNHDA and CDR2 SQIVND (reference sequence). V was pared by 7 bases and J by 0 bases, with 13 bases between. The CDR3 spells CASNPQGTSYNEQFF. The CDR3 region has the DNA TGTGCCAGTAATCCTCAGGGGACCTCCTACAATGAGCAGTTCTTC.

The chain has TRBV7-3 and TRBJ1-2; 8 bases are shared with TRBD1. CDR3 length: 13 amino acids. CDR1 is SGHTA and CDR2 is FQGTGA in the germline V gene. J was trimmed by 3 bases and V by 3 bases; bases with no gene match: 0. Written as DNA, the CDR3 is TGTGCCAGCAGCTTGGACAGGGACTATGGCTACACCTTC. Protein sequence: CASSLDRDYGYTF. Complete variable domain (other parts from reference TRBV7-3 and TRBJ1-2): GAGVSQTPSNKVTEKGKYVELRCDPISGHTALYWYRQSLGQGPEFLIYFQGTGAADDSGLPNDRFFAVRPEGSVSTLKIQRTERGDSAVYLCASSLDRDYGYTFGSGTRLTVV.

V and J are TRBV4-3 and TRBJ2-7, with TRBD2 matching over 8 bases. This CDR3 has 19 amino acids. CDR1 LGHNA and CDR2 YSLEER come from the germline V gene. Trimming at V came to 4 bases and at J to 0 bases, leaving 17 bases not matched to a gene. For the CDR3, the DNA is TGCGCCAGCAGCCTCGGAGGGATAGCGGGATCTGCCAACTCCTACGAGCAGTACTTC. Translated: CASSLGGIAGSANSYEQYF.

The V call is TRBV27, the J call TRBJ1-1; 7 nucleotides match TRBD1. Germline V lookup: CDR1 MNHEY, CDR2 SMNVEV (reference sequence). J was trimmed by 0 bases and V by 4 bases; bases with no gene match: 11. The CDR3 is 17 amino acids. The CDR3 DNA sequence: TGTGCCAGCAGTTCCTCCGGGACAGCCGTCATGAACACTGAAGCTTTCTTT. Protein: CASSSSGTAVMNTEAFF.

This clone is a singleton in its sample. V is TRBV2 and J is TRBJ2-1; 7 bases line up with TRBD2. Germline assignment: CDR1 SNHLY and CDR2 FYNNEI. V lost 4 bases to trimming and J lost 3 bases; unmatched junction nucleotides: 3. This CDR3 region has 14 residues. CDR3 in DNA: TGTGCCAGCAGTGTAGCGGGCCGCTACAATGAGCAGTTCTTC. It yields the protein CASSVAGRYNEQFF.

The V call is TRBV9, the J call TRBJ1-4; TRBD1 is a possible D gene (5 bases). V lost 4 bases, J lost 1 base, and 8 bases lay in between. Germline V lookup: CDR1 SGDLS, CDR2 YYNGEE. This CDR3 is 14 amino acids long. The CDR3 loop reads CASSPTVTNEKLFF. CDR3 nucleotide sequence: TGTGCCAGCAGCCCGACAGTAACTAATGAAAAACTGTTTTTT.